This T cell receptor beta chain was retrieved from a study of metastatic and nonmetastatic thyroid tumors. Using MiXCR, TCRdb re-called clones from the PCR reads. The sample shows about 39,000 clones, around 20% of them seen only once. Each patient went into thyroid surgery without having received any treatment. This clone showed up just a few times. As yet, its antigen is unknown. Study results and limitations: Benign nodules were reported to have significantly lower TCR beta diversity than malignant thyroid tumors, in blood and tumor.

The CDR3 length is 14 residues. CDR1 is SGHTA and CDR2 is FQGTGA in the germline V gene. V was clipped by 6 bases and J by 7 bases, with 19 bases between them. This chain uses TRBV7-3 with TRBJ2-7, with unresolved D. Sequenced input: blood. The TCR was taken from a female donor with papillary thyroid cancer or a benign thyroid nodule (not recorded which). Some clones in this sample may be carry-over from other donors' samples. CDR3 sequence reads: CASSSQWGLGEQYF. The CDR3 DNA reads TGTGCCAGCAGTTCCCAGTGGGGTCTGGGTGAGCAGTACTTC.